One sample yielded the 18 T cell receptor beta chains listed below, sequenced in a study of STAT5B mutations in CD4+ large granular lymphocyte leukemia. Clones were read by immunoSEQ multiplex PCR, and TCRdb kept only the in-frame ones, dropping some. This sample has 45,000 to 55,000 clones, with 55% to 75% found just once. The specimen sequenced was CD4+ T cells from blood buffy coats. Receptors were obtained from a human donor in good health.

Concerning this clone: Other DNA sequences from this sample encode an identical CDR3 as well. J is TRBJ1-3 and V is TRBV6-1, with 8 bases fitting TRBD1. V gave up 0 bases and J gave up 7 bases; unmatched junction bases: 2. The CDR3 is 14 amino acids. CDR1 is MNHNS and CDR2 is SASEGT in the germline V gene. CDR3 bases: TGTGCCAGCAGTGAAGCGCACAGGGGGAACACCATATATTTT. Amino acid sequence: CASSEAHRGNTIYF.

CDR3 in amino acids: CTSSQGRTLNQPQHF. CDR3 bases: TGCACCAGCAGCCAAGGACGGACCCTCAATCAGCCCCAGCATTTT. The chain recombines TRBV1 with TRBJ1-5. TRBV1 is annotated as a pseudogene. CDR3 size: 15 residues.

The rearrangement joins TRBV19 to TRBJ2-3; D is unresolved. V lost 5 bases and J 2 bases, leaving 8 bases between the germline ends. The CDR3 is 13 amino acids. Per germline, CDR1 LNHDA and CDR2 SQIVND (reference sequence). The CDR3 DNA reads TGTGCCAGTAGTGTGGAAGTCACAGATACGCAGTATTTT. Its translation is CASSVEVTDTQYF.

The CDR3 DNA is TGTGCCAGTGCCCCCGGGACAGGGATCACAGATACGCAGTATTTT. Translating gives CASAPGTGITDTQYF. The chain is built from TRBV19 and TRBJ2-3, with 9 bases fitting TRBD1. CDR3 length: 15 residues. The germline CDR1 and CDR2 sequences are LNHDA and SQIVND (reference sequence). Unmatched junction bases numbered 8, after V lost 8 bases and J lost 2 bases.

The chain employs TRBV30 and TRBJ1-4, with TRBD1 matching 9 bases. V lost 4 bases to trimming and J lost 10 bases; unmatched junction nucleotides: 4. The germline V gene encodes CDR1 GTSNPN and CDR2 SVGIG (reference sequence). CDR3 length: 12 residues. This chain's CDR3 is CAWTGQGRKLFF. As DNA, the CDR3 is TGTGCCTGGACGGGACAGGGAAGAAAACTGTTTTTT.

V gene TRBV7-3 combines with J gene TRBJ1-1; D is perhaps TRBD1 (6 bases). Trimming cost V 5 bases and J 3 bases, with 10 bases left between them. The CDR3 length is 13 residues. Germline CDR1 SGHTA, CDR2 FQGTGA. The CDR3 nucleotides are TGTGCCAGCAGCAAAGAGGGGGACACTGAAGCTTTCTTT. Protein: CASSKEGDTEAFF. Full variable domain (remainder filled in from reference TRBV7-3 and TRBJ1-1): GAGVSQTPSNKVTEKGKYVELRCDPISGHTALYWYRQSLGQGPEFLIYFQGTGAADDSGLPNDRFFAVRPEGSVSTLKIQRTERGDSAVYLCASSKEGDTEAFFGQGTRLTVV.

The rearrangement uses TRBV27 and TRBJ1-4; the D is unclear. Deletions cut 3 bases from V and 4 bases from J, with 0 bases between. The length of the CDR3 is 11 residues. Germline V lookup: CDR1 MNHEY, CDR2 SMNVEV (reference sequence). The CDR3 loop is CASSFNEKLFF. CDR3 nucleotide sequence: TGTGCCAGCAGTTTTAATGAAAAACTGTTTTTT.

The rearrangement links TRBV7-9 to TRBJ2-3, with TRBD2 matching over 8 bases. The CDR3 contains 16 residues. Germline assignment: CDR1 SEHNR and CDR2 FQNEAQ (reference sequence). V was clipped by 5 bases and J by 3 bases; unmatched bases: 10. The CDR3 loop reads CASSISAGGGTDTQYF. In DNA form, the CDR3 reads TGTGCCAGCAGCATAAGCGCGGGCGGGGGGACAGATACGCAGTATTTT.

V gene TRBV6-1 combines with J gene TRBJ2-7; TRBD1 is a possible D gene (6 bases). Trimming stripped 0 bases from V and 7 bases from J, with 19 bases between. The CDR3 runs 16 residues. CDR1 MNHNS and CDR2 SASEGT come from the germline V gene. The DNA of the CDR3 is TGTGCCAGCAGTGAAGCTGTGGGGGACAAGGGCGGGGAGCAGTACTTC. Translation: CASSEAVGDKGGEQYF.

The rearrangement uses TRBV6-6 and TRBJ2-3; D possibly uses TRBD1 or TRBD2 (5 bases each). Germline loops: CDR1 MNHNY, CDR2 SVGAGI (reference sequence). Trimming removed 4 bases from V and 3 bases from J, with 14 bases in between. This CDR3 region has 15 residues. The CDR3 sequence is CASSSLRGGTDTQYF. CDR3 bases: TGTGCCAGCAGTTCCCTCCGGGGCGGGACAGATACGCAGTATTTT.

V gene TRBV5-1 combines with J gene TRBJ2-1; TRBD1 matches at 11 bases. V was clipped by 5 bases and J by 12 bases; unmatched bases: 7. Germline CDR1 and CDR2: SGHRS and YFSETQ. The CDR3 is made up of 13 amino acids. CDR3 DNA: TGCGCCAGCAGTTCGGACAGGGGGCAAAGGCAGTTCTTC. It is translated as CASSSDRGQRQFF.

The rearrangement joins TRBV5-1 to TRBJ2-3; 7 nucleotides align to TRBD2. The CDR3 totals 15 residues. From germline, CDR1 is SGHRS and CDR2 YFSETQ. With V trimmed by 4 bases and J by 4 bases, 9 bases remained unmatched. The CDR3 loop reads CASSLWSGEADTQYF. DNA of the CDR3: TGCGCCAGCAGCCTGTGGAGCGGGGAGGCAGATACGCAGTATTTT.

The DNA of the CDR3 is TGTGCCAGCAGCTTCCGTCCAATTGCAACTAATGAAAAACTGTTTTTT. It yields the protein CASSFRPIATNEKLFF. The rearrangement joins TRBV7-9 to TRBJ1-4; the D is unclear. The V and J ends lost 3 bases and 0 bases respectively, with 11 bases between them. Germline V lookup: CDR1 SEHNR, CDR2 FQNEAQ (reference sequence). This CDR3 spans 16 amino acids.

This chain uses TRBV5-1 with TRBJ2-5; D unclear. CDR3 length equals 11 residues. Germline CDR1 is SGHRS and CDR2 is YFSETQ. V was cut by 3 bases and J by 8 bases, with 8 bases left in between. In nucleotides, the CDR3 is TGCGCCAGCAGCTACCAGGCCACCCAGTACTTC. Translating gives CASSYQATQYF.

This chain joins TRBV10-3 and TRBJ2-7, with a tentative D call TRBD1 (7 bases). V was clipped by 2 bases and J by 2 bases, with 13 bases between them. The CDR3 length is 15 residues. Germline-derived CDR1 and CDR2 are ENHRY and SYGVKD. In DNA form, the CDR3 reads TGTGCCATCAGTGAGAATGGAGGGGGCCCCTACGAGCAGTACTTC. This gives the protein CAISENGGGPYEQYF.

V is TRBV6-5 and J is TRBJ2-3; weak D call: TRBD1 (6 bases). Trimming took off 4 bases at V and 6 bases at J, with 14 bases between the two ends. Germline values: CDR1 MNHEY, CDR2 SVGAGI. The CDR3 totals 14 residues. CDR3 coding DNA: TGTGCCAGCAGTTCGACCCAGGGGCCCGATACGCAGTATTTT. Translation gives CASSSTQGPDTQYF.

The chain recombines TRBV19 with TRBJ1-5, with D possibly being TRBD1 (6 bases). The V and J ends lost 7 bases and 0 bases respectively, with 16 bases between them. The CDR3 spans 16 residues. Germline CDR1 is LNHDA and CDR2 is SQIVND (reference sequence). CDR3 loop: CASNPGGGYSNQPQHF. CDR3 nucleotides: TGTGCCAGTAATCCGGGGGGGGGCTATAGCAATCAGCCCCAGCATTTT.

The chain joins TRBV11-1 to TRBJ1-2; D perhaps matches TRBD1 (5 bases). The germline CDR1 and CDR2 sequences are SGHAT and FQDESV (reference sequence). V lost 4 bases to trimming and J lost 12 bases, with 15 bases between them. The CDR3 sequence is 12 residues long. This CDR3 reads CASSSLREVHTF. The CDR3 DNA reads TGTGCCAGCAGCTCGCTCAGGGAAGTTCACACCTTC. The whole variable domain, filled in from reference TRBV11-1 and TRBJ1-2, reads EAEVAQSPRYKITEKSQAVAFWCDPISGHATLYWYRQILGQGPELLVQFQDESVVDDSQLPKDRFSAERLKGVDSTLKIQPAELGDSAMYLCASSSLREVHTFGSGTRLTVV.